The sequence of this T cell receptor beta chain was determined in a study of identical twins. Findings and caveats of the study: The models systematically underestimated how much out-of-frame TCR alpha was shared in monozygotic twins.

V was pared by 4 bases and J by 9 bases, with 13 bases between. The germline V gene has CDR1 SEHNR and CDR2 FQNEAQ (reference sequence). This CDR3 has 14 amino acids. The table lists this clonotype with a few counts. Its target is unknown. A single record per CDR3 protein comes from TCRdb applying MiXCR to the 5' RACE reads. This sample has 200,000 to 250,000 distinct CDR3 sequences; under 10% occur once, and the top ten carry approximately 2%. These data were also filed under a second study, of yellow fever vaccine responses in identical twins.

Sequencing input: memory (CD45RO+) T cells sorted from blood. This TCR derives from a woman aged 18-29 years in good health. This sequence joins TRBV7-9 and TRBJ1-6; maybe TRBD1 (6 bases). CDR3 coding DNA: TGTGCCAGCAGCTCAGGGACGGGGGCTTCACCCCTCCACTTT. This codes for CASSSGTGASPLHF.